A selection of T cell receptor beta chains follows, all from one sample in a study of patients and donors after allogeneic stem cell transplantation. TCRdb analysed the RT-PCR reads with MiXCR anew, one entry per CDR3 protein. The table shows about a million distinct CDR3 sequences, with about a sixth occurring only once. Sequenced input: blood, either unsorted or a sorted T cell fraction (not recorded which). Receptors originate from a human donor who was either an allogeneic HSCT recipient or a stem cell or donor lymphocyte infusion donor (not recorded which). It is not recorded whose cells these are; they may come from a transplant donor. CDR3s include the opening cysteine and the closing phenylalanine or tryptophan. A D gene is named only where the DNA matches it firmly. Only part of the rows carry a size: once, few, many, or a class if the clone is expanded.

size: .
V: TRBV7-9
D: .
J: TRBJ2-3
CDR3: CASSLPPLSTDTQYF
DNA: TGTGCCAGCAGCTTACCACCCCTCTCCACAGATACGCAGTATTTT

size: few
V: TRBV5-1
D: TRBD1
J: TRBJ2-7
CDR3: CASSWDRIAGDEQYF
DNA: TGCGCCAGCAGCTGGGACAGGATTGCCGGGGACGAGCAGTACTTC

size: many
V: TRBV30
D: .
J: TRBJ1-1
CDR3: CACGNTEAFF
DNA: TGTGCCTGTGGCAACACTGAAGCTTTCTTT

size: many
V: TRBV29-1
D: .
J: TRBJ2-2
CDR3: CSVDTRTGELFF
DNA: TGCAGCGTTGATACTAGAACCGGGGAGCTGTTTTTT

size: .
V: TRBV12-3/TRBV12-4
D: .
J: TRBJ2-1
CDR3: CASKKGSSYNEQFF
DNA: TGTGCCAGCAAGAAGGGCTCATCCTACAATGAGCAGTTCTTC

size: few
V: TRBV12-3/TRBV12-4
D: TRBD1
J: TRBJ2-3
CDR3: CASSLAGTGNTQYF
DNA: TGTGCCAGCAGTTTAGCTGGGACAGGGAATACGCAGTATTTT

size: .
V: TRBV2
D: .
J: TRBJ1-3
CDR3: CASSEGQIGNTIYF
DNA: TGTGCCAGCAGTGAAGGGCAGATCGGAAACACCATATATTTT

size: .
V: TRBV12-3/TRBV12-4
D: .
J: TRBJ2-5
CDR3: CASNRDPQETQYF
DNA: TGTGCCAGCAACCGGGACCCCCAAGAGACCCAGTACTTC

size: .
V: TRBV5-1
D: .
J: TRBJ2-5
CDR3: CASSLVGSGVKETQYF
DNA: TGCGCCAGCAGCTTGGTGGGGTCGGGGGTCAAAGAGACCCAGTACTTC

size: few
V: TRBV5-1
D: .
J: TRBJ1-1
CDR3: CASRIRGNTEAFF
DNA: TGCGCCAGCAGAATAAGGGGGAACACTGAAGCTTTCTTT

size: .
V: TRBV5-6
D: .
J: TRBJ2-3
CDR3: CASTQLISRETADTQYF
DNA: TGTGCCAGCACCCAGCTCATTTCCAGGGAGACGGCAGATACGCAGTATTTT

size: .
V: TRBV7-3
D: .
J: TRBJ2-1
CDR3: CASSLTFPPNEQFF
DNA: TGTGCCAGCAGCTTAACCTTCCCCCCCAATGAGCAGTTCTTC

size: .
V: TRBV5-6
D: .
J: TRBJ1-2
CDR3: CASSLDRAYYGYTF
DNA: TGTGCCAGCAGCTTGGACAGGGCCTACTATGGCTACACCTTC

size: .
V: TRBV20-1
D: TRBD1
J: TRBJ2-3
CDR3: CSARDRQGAKRDTQYF
DNA: TGCAGTGCTAGAGATCGGCAGGGGGCGAAGAGGGATACGCAGTATTTT

size: few
V: TRBV20-1
D: .
J: TRBJ2-7
CDR3: CSAMVRVPYEQYF
DNA: TGCAGTGCTATGGTCCGGGTTCCCTACGAGCAGTACTTC

size: few
V: TRBV12-3/TRBV12-4
D: .
J: TRBJ2-1
CDR3: CASGRTPNEQFF
DNA: TGTGCCAGCGGCCGGACCCCCAATGAGCAGTTCTTC

size: .
V: TRBV4-3
D: TRBD1
J: TRBJ1-1
CDR3: CASSQLTGGWYTEAFF
DNA: TGCGCCAGCAGCCAACTTACAGGGGGCTGGTACACTGAAGCTTTCTTT

size: many
V: TRBV3-1
D: .
J: TRBJ1-2
CDR3: CASSQERNYGYTF
DNA: TGTGCCAGCAGCCAAGAACGGAACTATGGCTACACCTTC

size: .
V: TRBV10-3
D: TRBD1
J: TRBJ2-3
CDR3: CAIGSGTGHTDTQYF
DNA: TGTGCCATCGGGTCCGGGACAGGGCACACAGATACGCAGTATTTT

size: .
V: TRBV6-2/TRBV6-3
D: TRBD2
J: TRBJ2-3
CDR3: CASTPTSGVDTQYF
DNA: TGTGCCAGCACTCCCACTAGCGGAGTTGATACGCAGTATTTT

size: .
V: TRBV30
D: .
J: TRBJ2-3
CDR3: CAWRGLVPTDTQYF
DNA: TGTGCCTGGAGAGGATTGGTACCGACAGATACGCAGTATTTT

size: .
V: TRBV5-1
D: .
J: TRBJ1-2
CDR3: CASSSSGQGGYTF
DNA: TGCGCCAGCAGCTCGTCGGGGCAAGGGGGCTACACCTTC

size: few
V: TRBV2
D: .
J: TRBJ2-7
CDR3: CASTPDRGLEQYF
DNA: TGTGCCAGCACCCCCGATCGGGGGCTCGAGCAGTACTTC

size: few
V: TRBV11-2
D: .
J: TRBJ2-1
CDR3: CASSSGRGARDEQFF
DNA: TGTGCCAGCAGCTCAGGGAGAGGGGCTAGGGATGAGCAGTTCTTC

size: .
V: TRBV10-3
D: TRBD2
J: TRBJ2-7
CDR3: CAISATSGPTQTGEQYF
DNA: TGTGCCATCAGTGCCACTAGCGGCCCCACCCAGACTGGGGAGCAGTACTTC

size: .
V: TRBV5-5
D: .
J: TRBJ2-7
CDR3: CASSPGAYQEQYF
DNA: TGTGCCAGCAGCCCCGGGGCCTATCAGGAGCAGTACTTC

size: .
V: TRBV9
D: .
J: TRBJ2-7
CDR3: CASSVAPQETYEQYF
DNA: TGTGCCAGCAGCGTAGCTCCACAGGAGACCTACGAGCAGTACTTC

size: .
V: TRBV7-8
D: .
J: TRBJ1-5
CDR3: CASSSGEAAHQPQHF
DNA: TGTGCCAGCAGCTCGGGGGAGGCGGCACATCAGCCCCAGCATTTT

size: .
V: TRBV9
D: .
J: TRBJ2-2
CDR3: CASSPRSLRAGELFF
DNA: TGTGCCAGCAGCCCGCGTAGTCTGAGGGCCGGGGAGCTGTTTTTT

size: few
V: TRBV5-1
D: .
J: TRBJ1-1
CDR3: CASSLWGYDTEAFF
DNA: TGCGCCAGCAGCTTATGGGGGTACGACACTGAAGCTTTCTTT

size: .
V: TRBV12-5
D: .
J: TRBJ1-2
CDR3: CASGLGDIYGYTF
DNA: TGTGCTAGTGGTTTGGGAGATATCTATGGCTACACCTTC

size: few
V: TRBV4-2
D: .
J: TRBJ1-2
CDR3: CASSQFEGGYGYTF
DNA: TGTGCCAGCAGCCAATTCGAGGGAGGCTATGGCTACACCTTC

size: .
V: TRBV7-9
D: .
J: TRBJ2-3
CDR3: CAVKGGTDTQYF
DNA: TGTGCCGTTAAAGGGGGGACCGATACGCAGTATTTT

size: many
V: TRBV4-2
D: .
J: TRBJ2-2
CDR3: CASSQDAGTNTGELFF
DNA: TGTGCCAGCAGCCAAGATGCGGGGACGAACACCGGGGAGCTGTTTTTT

size: .
V: TRBV5-1
D: .
J: TRBJ1-2
CDR3: CASSLRGVNGYTF
DNA: TGCGCCAGCAGCTTGAGAGGCGTCAATGGCTACACCTTC

size: .
V: TRBV18
D: TRBD1
J: TRBJ2-3
CDR3: CASSPPLLGQGVPDTQYF
DNA: TGTGCCAGCTCACCACCACTTCTGGGACAGGGTGTCCCAGATACGCAGTATTTT